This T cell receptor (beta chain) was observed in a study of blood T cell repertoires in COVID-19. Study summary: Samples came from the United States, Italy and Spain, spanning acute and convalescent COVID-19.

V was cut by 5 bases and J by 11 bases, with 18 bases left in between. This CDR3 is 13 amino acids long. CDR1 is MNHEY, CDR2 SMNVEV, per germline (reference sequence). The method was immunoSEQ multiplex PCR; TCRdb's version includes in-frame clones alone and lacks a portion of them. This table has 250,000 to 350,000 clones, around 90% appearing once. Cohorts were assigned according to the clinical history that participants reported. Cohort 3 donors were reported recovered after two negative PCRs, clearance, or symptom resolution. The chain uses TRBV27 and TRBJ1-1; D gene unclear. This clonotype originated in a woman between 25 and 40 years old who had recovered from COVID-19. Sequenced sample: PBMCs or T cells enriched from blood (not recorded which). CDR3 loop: CASSLRTGGRAFF. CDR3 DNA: TGTGCCAGCAGTCTCCGCACGGGAGGAAGGGCTTTCTTT.